This TCR beta chain stems from a study of T cell changes during pregnancy in multiple sclerosis. This table comes from immunoSEQ multiplex PCR, and its TCRdb copy is limited to in-frame clones, with some not included. This repertoire shows almost 35,000 clones, under 90% found once; its top ten account for under 5%. This CDR3 contains 16 residues. The V gene's germline CDR1 is SGDLS and CDR2 YYNGEE. The trim removed 4 bases at V and 10 bases at J, leaving 15 bases unmatched. The sample was CD8+ T cells from peripheral blood mononuclear cells, taken after pregnancy. V usage is TRBV9 and J usage is TRBJ2-3; TRBD2 matches 10 bases. The clonotype comes from a female donor with multiple sclerosis, enrolled in a pregnancy study. This chain's CDR3 is CASSPSGGAPSTAQYF. Written as DNA, the CDR3 is TGTGCCAGCAGCCCCAGCGGGGGGGCCCCTTCGACCGCGCAGTATTTT. Variable domain in full (rest from reference TRBV9 and TRBJ2-3): DSGVTQTPKHLITATGQRVTLRCSPRSGDLSVYWYQQSLDQGLQFLIQYYNGEERAKGNILERFSAQQFPDLHSELNLSSLELGDSALYFCASSPSGGAPSTAQYFGPGTRLTVL.